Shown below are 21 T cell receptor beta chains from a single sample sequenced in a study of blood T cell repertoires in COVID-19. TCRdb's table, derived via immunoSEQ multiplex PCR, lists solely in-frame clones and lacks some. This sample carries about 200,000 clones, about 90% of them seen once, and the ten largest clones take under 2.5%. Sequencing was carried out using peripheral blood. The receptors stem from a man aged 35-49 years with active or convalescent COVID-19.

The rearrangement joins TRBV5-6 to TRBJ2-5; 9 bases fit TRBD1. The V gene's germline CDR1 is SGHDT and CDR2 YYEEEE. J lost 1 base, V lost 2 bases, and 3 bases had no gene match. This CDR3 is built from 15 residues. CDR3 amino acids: CASSFGGQGQETQYF. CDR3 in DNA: TGTGCCAGCAGCTTTGGGGGACAGGGCCAAGAGACCCAGTACTTC.

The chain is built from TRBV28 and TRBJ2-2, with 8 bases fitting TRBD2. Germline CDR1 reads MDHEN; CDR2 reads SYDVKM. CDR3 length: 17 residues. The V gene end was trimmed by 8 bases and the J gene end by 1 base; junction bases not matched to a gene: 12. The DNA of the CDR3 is TGTGCCAGCGGGCCCTTGGGAGCGGGGGAGAACACCGGGGAGCTGTTTTTT. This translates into CASGPLGAGENTGELFF.

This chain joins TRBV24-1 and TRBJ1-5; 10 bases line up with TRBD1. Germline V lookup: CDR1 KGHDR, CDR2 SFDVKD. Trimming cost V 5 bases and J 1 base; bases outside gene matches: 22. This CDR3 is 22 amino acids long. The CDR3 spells CATSAGGRSPGQGSSSNQPQHF. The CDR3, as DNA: TGTGCCACCAGTGCGGGGGGGAGGTCCCCGGGACAGGGGAGTTCGAGCAATCAGCCCCAGCATTTT.

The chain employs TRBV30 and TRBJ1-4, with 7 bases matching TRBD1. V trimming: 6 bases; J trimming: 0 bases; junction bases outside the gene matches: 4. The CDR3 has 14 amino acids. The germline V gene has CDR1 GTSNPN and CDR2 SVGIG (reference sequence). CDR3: CACFDRATNEKLFF. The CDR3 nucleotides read TGTGCCTGTTTCGACAGGGCAACTAATGAAAAACTGTTTTTT.

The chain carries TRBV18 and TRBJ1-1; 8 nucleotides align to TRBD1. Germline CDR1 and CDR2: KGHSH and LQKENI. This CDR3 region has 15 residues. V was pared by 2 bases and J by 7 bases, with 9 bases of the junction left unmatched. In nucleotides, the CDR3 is TGTGCCAGCTCACCAACGACAGGGGCTTCTATTGAAGCTTTCTTT. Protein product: CASSPTTGASIEAFF.

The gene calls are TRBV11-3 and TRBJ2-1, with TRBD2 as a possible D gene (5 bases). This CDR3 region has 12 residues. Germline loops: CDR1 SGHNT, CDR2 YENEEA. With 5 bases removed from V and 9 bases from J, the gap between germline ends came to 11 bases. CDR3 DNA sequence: TGTGCCAGCAGCCCTACGGGGAGTGAGCAGTTCTTC. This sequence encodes CASSPTGSEQFF.

CDR3 region: CASSEQGRKVDEQYF. The CDR3 bases are TGTGCCAGCAGTGAGCAGGGGAGAAAAGTCGACGAGCAGTACTTC. The J gene is TRBJ2-7, the V gene TRBV25-1; D is perhaps TRBD1 (6 bases). There are 15 residues in the CDR3. Trimming stripped 3 bases from V and 5 bases from J, with 17 bases between. Germline CDR1 is MGHDK and CDR2 is SYGVNS.

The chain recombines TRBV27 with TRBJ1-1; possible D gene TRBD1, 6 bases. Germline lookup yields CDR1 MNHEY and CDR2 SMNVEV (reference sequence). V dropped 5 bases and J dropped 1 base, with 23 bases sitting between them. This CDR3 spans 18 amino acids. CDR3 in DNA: TGTGCCAGCAGTCCTCGTCGTCCCGGGACACGGGGGAACACTGAAGCTTTCTTT. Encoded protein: CASSPRRPGTRGNTEAFF.

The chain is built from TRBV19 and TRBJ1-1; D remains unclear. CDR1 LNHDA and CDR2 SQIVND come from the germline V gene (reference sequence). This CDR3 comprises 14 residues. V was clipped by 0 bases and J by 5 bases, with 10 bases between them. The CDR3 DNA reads TGTGCCAGTAGTATAGATACCCCCAGTACTGAAGCTTTCTTT. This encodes CASSIDTPSTEAFF.

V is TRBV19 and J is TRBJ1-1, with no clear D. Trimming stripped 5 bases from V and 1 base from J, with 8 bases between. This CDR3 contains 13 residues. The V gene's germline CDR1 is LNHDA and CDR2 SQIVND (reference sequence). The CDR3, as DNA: TGTGCCAGTAGTTCCATGGCGAACACTGAAGCTTTCTTT. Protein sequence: CASSSMANTEAFF.

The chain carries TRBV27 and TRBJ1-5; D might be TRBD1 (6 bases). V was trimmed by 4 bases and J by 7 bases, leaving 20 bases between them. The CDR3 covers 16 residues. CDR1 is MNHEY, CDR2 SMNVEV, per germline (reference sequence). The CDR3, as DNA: TGTGCCAGCAGTTCAGTTCAAGGGACATTGAACCAGCCCCAGCATTTT. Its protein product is CASSSVQGTLNQPQHF.

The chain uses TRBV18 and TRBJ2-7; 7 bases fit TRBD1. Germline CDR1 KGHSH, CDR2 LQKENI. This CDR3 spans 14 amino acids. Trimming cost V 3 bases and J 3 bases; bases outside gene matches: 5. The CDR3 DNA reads TGTGCCAGCTCACCCAGGGACAGTCTCTACGAGCAGTACTTC. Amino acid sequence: CASSPRDSLYEQYF.

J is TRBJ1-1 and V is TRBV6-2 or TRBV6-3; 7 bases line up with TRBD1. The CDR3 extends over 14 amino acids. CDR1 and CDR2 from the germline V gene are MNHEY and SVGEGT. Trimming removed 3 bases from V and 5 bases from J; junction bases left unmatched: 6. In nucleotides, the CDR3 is TGTGCCAGCAGTTATAGGGGGCGGAAGACTGAAGCTTTCTTT. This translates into CASSYRGRKTEAFF.

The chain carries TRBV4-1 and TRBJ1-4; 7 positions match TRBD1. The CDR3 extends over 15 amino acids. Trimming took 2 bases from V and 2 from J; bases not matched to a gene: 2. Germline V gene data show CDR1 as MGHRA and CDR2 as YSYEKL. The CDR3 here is CASSQPGQTNEKLFF. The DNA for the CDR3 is TGCGCCAGCAGCCAACCGGGACAGACTAATGAAAAACTGTTTTTT.

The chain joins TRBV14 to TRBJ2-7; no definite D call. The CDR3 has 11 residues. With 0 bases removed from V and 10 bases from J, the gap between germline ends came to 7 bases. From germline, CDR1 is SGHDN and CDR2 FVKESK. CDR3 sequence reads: CASSQDLGQYF. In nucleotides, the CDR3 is TGTGCCAGCAGCCAAGATCTAGGTCAGTACTTC.

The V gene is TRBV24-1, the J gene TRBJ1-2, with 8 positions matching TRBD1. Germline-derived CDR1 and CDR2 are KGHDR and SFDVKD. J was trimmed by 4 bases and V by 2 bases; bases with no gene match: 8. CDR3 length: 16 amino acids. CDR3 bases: TGTGCCACCAGTGATTCCCGACAGGGGACTTTCTATGGCTACACCTTC. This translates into CATSDSRQGTFYGYTF.

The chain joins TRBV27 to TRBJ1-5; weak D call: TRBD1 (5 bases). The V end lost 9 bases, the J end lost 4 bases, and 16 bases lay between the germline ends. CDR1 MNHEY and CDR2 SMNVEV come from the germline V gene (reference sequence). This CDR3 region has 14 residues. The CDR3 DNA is TGTGCCAGTTGGGGGGGGAGAAGGAATCAGCCCCAGCATTTT. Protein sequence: CASWGGRRNQPQHF.

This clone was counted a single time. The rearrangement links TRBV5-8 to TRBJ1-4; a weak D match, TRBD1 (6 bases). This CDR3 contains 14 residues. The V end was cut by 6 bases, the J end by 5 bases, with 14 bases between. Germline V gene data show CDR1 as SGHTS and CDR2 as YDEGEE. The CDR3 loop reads CASIPDRSNEKLFF. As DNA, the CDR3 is TGTGCCAGCATCCCCGACAGGTCAAATGAAAAACTGTTTTTT.

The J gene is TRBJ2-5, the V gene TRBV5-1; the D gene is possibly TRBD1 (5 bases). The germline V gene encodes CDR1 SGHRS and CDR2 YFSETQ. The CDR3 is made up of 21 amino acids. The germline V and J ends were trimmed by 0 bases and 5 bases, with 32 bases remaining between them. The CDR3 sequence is CASSLVVSPRAYRIRGETQYF. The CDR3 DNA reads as TGCGCCAGCAGCTTGGTAGTGTCGCCAAGGGCCTACAGGATTCGTGGGGAGACCCAGTACTTC.

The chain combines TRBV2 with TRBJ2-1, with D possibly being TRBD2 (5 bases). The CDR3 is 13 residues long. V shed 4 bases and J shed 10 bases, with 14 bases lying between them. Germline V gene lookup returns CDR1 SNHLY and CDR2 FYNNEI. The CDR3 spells CASSAGLAYEQFF. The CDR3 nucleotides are TGTGCCAGCAGTGCGGGTCTAGCTTACGAGCAGTTCTTC.

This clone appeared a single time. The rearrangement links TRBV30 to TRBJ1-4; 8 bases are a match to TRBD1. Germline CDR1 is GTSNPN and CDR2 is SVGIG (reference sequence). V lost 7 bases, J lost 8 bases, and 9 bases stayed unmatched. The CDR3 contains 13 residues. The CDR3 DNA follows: TGTGCCTCGGCGCAGGGGGCGATCGAAAAACTGTTTTTT. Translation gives CASAQGAIEKLFF.